Described below is a single TCR beta chain sequence and its context. The data are from a study of T cell changes during pregnancy in multiple sclerosis. Produced via immunoSEQ multiplex PCR; TCRdb's table is partial and in-frame only. The table lists roughly 99,000 clones, 92% of them singletons. The source is a female donor in good health, enrolled as a control in a pregnancy study. The source material was peripheral blood, sampled after pregnancy.

The CDR3 here is CASSLDNRGYNEQFF. The CDR3 coding sequence is TGTGCCAGCAGCTTAGATAATCGGGGATACAATGAGCAGTTCTTC. V and J are TRBV11-2 and TRBJ2-1, with D perhaps matching TRBD2 (5 bases). This CDR3 region has 15 residues. Trimming removed 0 bases at V and 4 bases at J, with 10 bases between. From germline, CDR1 is SGHAT and CDR2 FQNNGV.